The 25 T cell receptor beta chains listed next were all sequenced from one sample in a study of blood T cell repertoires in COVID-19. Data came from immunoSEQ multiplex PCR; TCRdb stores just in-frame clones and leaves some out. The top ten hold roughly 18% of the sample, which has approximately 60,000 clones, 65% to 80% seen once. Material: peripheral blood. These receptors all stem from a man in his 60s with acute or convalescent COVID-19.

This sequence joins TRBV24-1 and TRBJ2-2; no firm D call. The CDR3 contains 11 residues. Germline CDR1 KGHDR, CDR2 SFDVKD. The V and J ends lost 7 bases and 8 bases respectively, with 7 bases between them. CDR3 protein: CATRSRGELFF. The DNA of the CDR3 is TGTGCCACCAGGAGTCGGGGGGAGCTGTTTTTT.

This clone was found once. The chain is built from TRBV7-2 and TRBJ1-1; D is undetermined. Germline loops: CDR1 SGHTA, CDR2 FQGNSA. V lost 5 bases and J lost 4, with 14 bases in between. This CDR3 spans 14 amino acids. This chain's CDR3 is CASSLRPSGTEAFF. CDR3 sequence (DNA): TGTGCCAGCAGCCTCCGACCTTCGGGCACTGAAGCTTTCTTT.

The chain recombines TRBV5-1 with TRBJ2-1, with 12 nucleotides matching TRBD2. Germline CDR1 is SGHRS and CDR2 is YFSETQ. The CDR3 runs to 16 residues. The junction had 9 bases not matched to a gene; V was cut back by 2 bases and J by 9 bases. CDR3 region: CASSLGLAGGPGEQFF. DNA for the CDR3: TGCGCCAGCAGCTTAGGCCTAGCGGGAGGGCCTGGTGAGCAGTTCTTC.

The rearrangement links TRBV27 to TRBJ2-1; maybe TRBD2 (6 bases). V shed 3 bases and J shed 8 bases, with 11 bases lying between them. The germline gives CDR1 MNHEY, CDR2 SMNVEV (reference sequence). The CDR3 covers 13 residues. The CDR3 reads CASSLTRLDEQFF. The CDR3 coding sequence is TGTGCCAGCAGTTTGACTAGACTCGATGAGCAGTTCTTC.

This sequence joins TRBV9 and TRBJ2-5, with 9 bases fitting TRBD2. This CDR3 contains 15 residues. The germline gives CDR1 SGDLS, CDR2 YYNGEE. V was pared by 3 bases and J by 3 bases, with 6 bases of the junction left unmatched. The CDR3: CASSGSGRWEETQYF. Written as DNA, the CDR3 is TGTGCCAGCAGCGGTAGCGGGAGATGGGAAGAGACCCAGTACTTC. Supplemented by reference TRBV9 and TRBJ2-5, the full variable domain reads DSGVTQTPKHLITATGQRVTLRCSPRSGDLSVYWYQQSLDQGLQFLIQYYNGEERAKGNILERFSAQQFPDLHSELNLSSLELGDSALYFCASSGSGRWEETQYFGPGTRLLVL.

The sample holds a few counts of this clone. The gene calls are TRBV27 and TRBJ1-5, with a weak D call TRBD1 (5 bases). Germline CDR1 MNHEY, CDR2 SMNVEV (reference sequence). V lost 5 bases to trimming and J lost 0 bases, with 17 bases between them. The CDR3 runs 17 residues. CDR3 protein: CASSRGPPGYSNQPQHF. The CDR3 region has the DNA TGTGCCAGCAGTAGGGGCCCCCCCGGGTATAGCAATCAGCCCCAGCATTTT.

In DNA form, the CDR3 reads TGTGCCAGTAGTATTTTACAGGGGGCCGGCAATCAGCCCCAGCATTTT. This gives the protein CASSILQGAGNQPQHF. V usage is TRBV19 and J usage is TRBJ1-5; 9 bases map to TRBD1. There are 16 residues in the CDR3. The germline V gene encodes CDR1 LNHDA and CDR2 SQIVND (reference sequence). After removal of 3 bases from V and 2 bases from J, the junction contained 5 bases not matched to a gene.

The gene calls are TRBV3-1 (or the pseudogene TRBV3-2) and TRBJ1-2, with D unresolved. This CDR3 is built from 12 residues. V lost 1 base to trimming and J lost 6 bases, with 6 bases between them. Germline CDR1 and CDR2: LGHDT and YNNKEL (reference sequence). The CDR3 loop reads CASSQVPDGYTF. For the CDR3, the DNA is TGTGCCAGCAGCCAAGTGCCGGATGGCTACACCTTC.

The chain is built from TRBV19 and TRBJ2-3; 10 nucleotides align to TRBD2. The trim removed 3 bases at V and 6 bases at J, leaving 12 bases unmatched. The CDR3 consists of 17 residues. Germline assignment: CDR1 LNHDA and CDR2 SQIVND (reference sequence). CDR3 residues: CASSISAGGPIGDTQYF. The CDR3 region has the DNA TGTGCCAGTAGTATTTCAGCGGGAGGGCCTATCGGGGATACGCAGTATTTT.

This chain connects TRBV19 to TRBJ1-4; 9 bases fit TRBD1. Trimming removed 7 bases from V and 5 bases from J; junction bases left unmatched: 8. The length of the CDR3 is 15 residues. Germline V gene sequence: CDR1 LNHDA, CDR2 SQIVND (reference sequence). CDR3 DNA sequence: TGTGCCAGTACCACAGCCGGGACAGGGAATGAAAAACTGTTTTTT. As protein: CASTTAGTGNEKLFF.

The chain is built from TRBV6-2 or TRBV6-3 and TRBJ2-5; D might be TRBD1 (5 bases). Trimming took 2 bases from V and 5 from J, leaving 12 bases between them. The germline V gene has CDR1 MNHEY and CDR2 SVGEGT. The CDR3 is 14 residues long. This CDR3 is CASSYSGASETQYF. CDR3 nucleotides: TGTGCCAGCAGTTACAGTGGGGCGTCGGAGACCCAGTACTTC.

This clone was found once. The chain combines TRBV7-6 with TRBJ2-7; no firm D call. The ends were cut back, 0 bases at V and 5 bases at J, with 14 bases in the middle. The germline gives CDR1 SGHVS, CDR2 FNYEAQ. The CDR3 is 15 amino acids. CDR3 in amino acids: CASSLASSRVHEQYF. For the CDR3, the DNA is TGTGCCAGCAGCTTAGCGTCCTCCCGGGTCCACGAGCAGTACTTC.

The CDR3 sequence is CASSGQGKGSTDTQYF. The DNA of the CDR3 is TGTGCCAGTTCGGGACAGGGGAAGGGTAGCACAGATACGCAGTATTTT. The rearrangement uses TRBV6-4 and TRBJ2-3, with 10 bases fitting TRBD1. Germline V CDR1 and CDR2: MRHNA, SNTAGT. Losses at the gene ends were 9 bases for V and 0 bases for J; bases not matched to a gene: 9. The CDR3 loop spans 16 amino acids.

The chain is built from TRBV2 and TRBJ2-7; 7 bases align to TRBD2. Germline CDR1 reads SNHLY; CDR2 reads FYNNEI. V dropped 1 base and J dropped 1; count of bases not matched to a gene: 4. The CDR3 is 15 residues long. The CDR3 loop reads CASSEDGAGSYEQYF. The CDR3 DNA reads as TGTGCCAGCAGTGAAGATGGAGCGGGGTCCTACGAGCAGTACTTC.

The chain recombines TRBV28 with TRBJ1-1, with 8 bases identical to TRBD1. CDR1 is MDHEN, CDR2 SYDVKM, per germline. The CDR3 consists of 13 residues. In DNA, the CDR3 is TGTGCGAGCCCGGGACAGGAGGGGACTGAAGCTTTCTTT. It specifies CASPGQEGTEAFF.

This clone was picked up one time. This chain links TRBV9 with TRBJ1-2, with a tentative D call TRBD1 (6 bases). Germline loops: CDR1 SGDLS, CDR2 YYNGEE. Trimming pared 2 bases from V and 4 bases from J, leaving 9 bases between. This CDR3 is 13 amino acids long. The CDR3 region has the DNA TGTGCCAGCAGCGTCAGGGGTGGCTATGGCTACACCTTC. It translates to CASSVRGGYGYTF.

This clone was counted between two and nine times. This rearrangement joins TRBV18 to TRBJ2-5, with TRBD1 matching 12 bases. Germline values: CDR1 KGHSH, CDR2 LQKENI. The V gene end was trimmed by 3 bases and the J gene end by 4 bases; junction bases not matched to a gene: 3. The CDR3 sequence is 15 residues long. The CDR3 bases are TGTGCCAGCTCACCGGGGGACAGGGGGCTAGAGACCCAGTACTTC. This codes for CASSPGDRGLETQYF.

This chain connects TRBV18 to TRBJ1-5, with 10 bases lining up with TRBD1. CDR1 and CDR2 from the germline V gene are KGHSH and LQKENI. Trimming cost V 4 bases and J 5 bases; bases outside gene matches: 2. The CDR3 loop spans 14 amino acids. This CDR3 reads CASSLTGGDQPQHF. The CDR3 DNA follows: TGTGCCAGCTCACTGACAGGGGGCGATCAGCCCCAGCATTTT.

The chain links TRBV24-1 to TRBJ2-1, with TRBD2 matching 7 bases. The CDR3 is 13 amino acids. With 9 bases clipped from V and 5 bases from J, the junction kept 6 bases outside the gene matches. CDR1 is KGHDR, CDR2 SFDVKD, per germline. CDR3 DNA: TGTGCCACCTCCGGGACTACCAACAATGAGCAGTTCTTC. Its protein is CATSGTTNNEQFF.

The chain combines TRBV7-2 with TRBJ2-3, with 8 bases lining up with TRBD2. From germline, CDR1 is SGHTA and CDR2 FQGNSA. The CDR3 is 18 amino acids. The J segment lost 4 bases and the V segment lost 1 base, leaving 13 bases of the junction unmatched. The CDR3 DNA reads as TGTGCCAGCAGCTTAGTAGGGGTCGCCGGGAGGGTTGCAGATACGCAGTATTTT. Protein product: CASSLVGVAGRVADTQYF.

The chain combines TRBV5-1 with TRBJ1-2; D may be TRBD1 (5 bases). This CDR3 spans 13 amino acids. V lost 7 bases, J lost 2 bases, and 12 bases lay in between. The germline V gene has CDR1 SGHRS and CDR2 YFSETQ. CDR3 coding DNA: TGCGCCAGCGGTACGGCAGGGAACTATGGCTACACCTTC. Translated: CASGTAGNYGYTF. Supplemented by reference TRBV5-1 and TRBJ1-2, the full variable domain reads KAGVTQTPRYLIKTRGQQVTLSCSPISGHRSVSWYQQTPGQGLQFLFEYFSETQRNKGNFPGRFSGRQFSNSRSEMNVSTLELGDSALYLCASGTAGNYGYTFGSGTRLTVV.

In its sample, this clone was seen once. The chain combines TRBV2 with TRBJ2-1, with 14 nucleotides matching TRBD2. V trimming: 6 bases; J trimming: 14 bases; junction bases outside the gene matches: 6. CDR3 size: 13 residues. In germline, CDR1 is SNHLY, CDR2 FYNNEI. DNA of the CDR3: TGTGCCAGCAGAGTGACTAGCGGGAGGGCCGAGTTCTTC. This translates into CASRVTSGRAEFF.

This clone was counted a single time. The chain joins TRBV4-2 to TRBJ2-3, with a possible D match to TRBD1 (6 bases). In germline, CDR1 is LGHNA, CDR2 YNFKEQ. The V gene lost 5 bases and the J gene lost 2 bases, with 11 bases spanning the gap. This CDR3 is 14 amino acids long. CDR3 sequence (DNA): TGTGCCAGCAGCTCCCGGACAGACACAGATACGCAGTATTTT. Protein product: CASSSRTDTDTQYF.

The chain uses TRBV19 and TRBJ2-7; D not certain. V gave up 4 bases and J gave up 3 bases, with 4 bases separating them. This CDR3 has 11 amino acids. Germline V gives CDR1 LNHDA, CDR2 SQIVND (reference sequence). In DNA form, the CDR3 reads TGTGCCAGTAGTAGCTACTACGAGCAGTACTTC. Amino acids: CASSSYYEQYF.

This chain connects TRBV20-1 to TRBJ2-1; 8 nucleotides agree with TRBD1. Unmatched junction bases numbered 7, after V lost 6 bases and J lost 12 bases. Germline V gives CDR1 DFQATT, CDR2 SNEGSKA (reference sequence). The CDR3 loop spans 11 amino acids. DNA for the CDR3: TGCAGTGCGACGACAGGGGACCGGCAGTTCTTC. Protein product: CSATTGDRQFF.